These 31 T cell receptor beta chains originate from one sample sequenced in a study of identical twins. TCRdb passed the 5' RACE reads through MiXCR, listing each CDR3 protein once. The repertoire consists of 1.5 million to 2 million distinct CDR3 sequences, with about 30% occurring once and the leading ten covering 0.25% to 0.3%. Sequenced input: cord blood. These TCRs come from a newborn girl in good health.

This rearrangement joins TRBV12-3 or TRBV12-4 to TRBJ1-5; D is unclear. V lost 3 bases and J 7 bases, leaving 7 bases between the germline ends. The CDR3 totals 12 residues. CDR3 sequence (DNA): TGTGCCAGCAGTTTCGGGTGGCAGCCCCAGCATTTT. It encodes CASSFGWQPQHF.

This clonotype was counted a few times. The gene calls are TRBV30 and TRBJ1-1; 7 nucleotides match TRBD1. V dropped 1 base and J dropped 1; count of bases not matched to a gene: 0. Germline assignment: CDR1 GTSNPN and CDR2 SVGIG (reference sequence). There are 13 residues in the CDR3. The CDR3 sequence: CAWSEGANTEAFF. The CDR3 DNA reads as TGTGCCTGGAGTGAGGGGGCGAACACTGAAGCTTTCTTT. Based on the CDR3 plus reference TRBV30 and TRBJ1-1, the full variable domain is SQTIHQWPATLVQPVGSPLSLECTVEGTSNPNLYWYRQAAGRGLQLLFYSVGIGQISSEVPQNLSASRPQDRQFILSSKKLLLSDSGFYLCAWSEGANTEAFFGQGTRLTVV.

This chain links TRBV18 with TRBJ2-7; TRBD2 agrees at 13 bases. Per germline, CDR1 KGHSH and CDR2 LQKENI. The CDR3 runs to 17 residues. V trimming: 3 bases; J trimming: 2 bases; junction bases outside the gene matches: 7. The CDR3: CASSPGTSGVYPYEQYF. The CDR3 DNA is TGTGCCAGCTCACCCGGGACTAGCGGGGTGTATCCCTACGAGCAGTACTTC.

The CDR3 bases are TGTGCCAGCAGCCAAGAGGTCACAGGACAAGAGACCCAGTACTTC. It translates to CASSQEVTGQETQYF. The J gene is TRBJ2-5, the V gene TRBV4-2, with TRBD1 as a possible D gene (5 bases). V dropped 0 bases and J dropped 2 bases, with 10 bases sitting between them. Per germline, CDR1 LGHNA and CDR2 YNFKEQ. The CDR3 is made up of 15 amino acids.

The chain combines TRBV3-1 with TRBJ2-2; maybe TRBD2 (6 bases). The germline V gene has CDR1 LGHDT and CDR2 YNNKEL (reference sequence). The CDR3 is 17 amino acids. Trimming took off 4 bases at V and 0 bases at J, with 15 bases between the two ends. The CDR3 DNA reads TGTGCCAGCAGCCCCCCATGGAGCGGGTCGAACACCGGGGAGCTGTTTTTT. It is translated as CASSPPWSGSNTGELFF.

The chain is built from TRBV3-1 and TRBJ2-5; the match to TRBD2 covers 9 bases. V shed 1 base and J 3 bases; nucleotides not matched to a gene: 3. The CDR3 is made up of 15 amino acids. The germline V gene has CDR1 LGHDT and CDR2 YNNKEL (reference sequence). This chain's CDR3 is CASSQGGTSKETQYF. In DNA, the CDR3 is TGTGCCAGCAGCCAAGGTGGGACTAGCAAAGAGACCCAGTACTTC.

The rearrangement links TRBV6-5 to TRBJ2-1; possible D gene TRBD2, 6 bases. The CDR3 loop spans 13 amino acids. Trimming took 5 bases from V and 7 from J, leaving 12 bases between them. Germline V CDR1 and CDR2: MNHEY, SVGAGI. The CDR3 loop is CASSPISGNEQFF. The CDR3 DNA is TGTGCCAGCAGTCCCATTAGCGGAAATGAGCAGTTCTTC.

This chain joins TRBV20-1 and TRBJ1-4, with a tentative D call TRBD1 (5 bases). This CDR3 comprises 13 residues. V lost 5 bases and J 13 bases, leaving 20 bases between the germline ends. CDR1 is DFQATT, CDR2 SNEGSKA, per germline (reference sequence). The CDR3 region has the DNA TGCAGTGCTGGAGTCCCAGGGTCCTCGGGACTGTTTTTT. Its protein is CSAGVPGSSGLFF.

The V call is TRBV6-1, the J call TRBJ1-1; 7 bases fit TRBD1. J lost 1 base, V lost 3 bases, and 5 bases had no gene match. CDR3 length: 15 residues. CDR1 is MNHNS and CDR2 is SASEGT in the germline V gene. CDR3 protein: CASSDQQGRNTEAFF. The CDR3 bases are TGTGCCAGCAGTGACCAACAGGGGAGGAACACTGAAGCTTTCTTT.

This rearrangement joins TRBV6-2 or TRBV6-3 to TRBJ2-1, with 9 bases that match TRBD1. With V trimmed by 6 bases and J by 7 bases, 10 bases remained unmatched. The CDR3 has 15 amino acids. Germline V CDR1 and CDR2: MNHEY, SVGEGT. CDR3 region: CASSSVGTGNNEQFF. The CDR3 DNA follows: TGTGCCAGCAGCTCGGTGGGGACAGGGAATAATGAGCAGTTCTTC.

This clonotype was found a few times. This rearrangement joins TRBV4-1 to TRBJ2-1; D uncertain. The CDR3 runs to 14 residues. CDR1 MGHRA and CDR2 YSYEKL come from the germline V gene. Trimming stripped 1 base from V and 1 base from J, with 5 bases between. CDR3 nucleotide sequence: TGCGCCAGCAGCCAAGTGGAGTCCTACAATGAGCAGTTCTTC. Translation: CASSQVESYNEQFF.

The chain uses TRBV5-1 and TRBJ2-1; tentative D call: TRBD2 (5 bases). CDR1 and CDR2 (germline): SGHRS, YFSETQ. Trimming removed 2 bases from V and 7 bases from J, with 13 bases in between. The CDR3 is 14 amino acids. CDR3 nucleotide sequence: TGCGCCAGCAGCTTTTCGGGTCCGGGGAATGAGCAGTTCTTC. It encodes CASSFSGPGNEQFF.

A remark on this clonotype: The junction differs from germline at one of its ends, possibly a read error. The chain joins TRBV6-6 to TRBJ2-3, with D uncertain. The CDR3 is 16 residues long. Germline CDR1 reads MNHNY; CDR2 reads SVGAGI (reference sequence). CDR3 amino acids: CASSYSSKTSIDTQYF. CDR3 bases: TGTGCCAGCAGTTACTCGTCCAAAACCAGCATAGATACGCAGTATTTT.

The table lists this clonotype with a few counts. The gene calls are TRBV7-2 and TRBJ2-2; no firm D call. Trimming shortened V by 5 bases and J by 4 bases, and 14 bases separated the two germline ends. The V gene's germline CDR1 is SGHTA and CDR2 FQGNSA. The CDR3 extends over 15 amino acids. The CDR3 is CASSPSGRITGELFF. The CDR3, as DNA: TGTGCCAGCAGCCCCTCAGGACGGATCACCGGGGAGCTGTTTTTT.

This chain links TRBV6-2 or TRBV6-3 with TRBJ2-7; 7 bases fit TRBD1. The CDR3 is made up of 15 amino acids. Germline assignment: CDR1 MNHEY and CDR2 SVGEGT. V gave up 6 bases and J gave up 7 bases; unmatched junction bases: 15. CDR3 amino acids: CASRRQGVLYNEQYF. CDR3 in DNA: TGTGCCAGCAGGCGACAGGGAGTTTTATACAATGAGCAGTACTTC.

The chain couples TRBV27 to TRBJ2-7, with 8 bases matching TRBD1. The CDR3 has 15 amino acids. V was pared by 5 bases and J by 2 bases, with 8 bases of the junction left unmatched. Germline CDR1 MNHEY, CDR2 SMNVEV (reference sequence). The chain's CDR3 is CASSPGQGVTYEQYF. CDR3 nucleotides: TGTGCCAGCAGTCCTGGACAGGGAGTTACCTACGAGCAGTACTTC.

This clonotype was counted ten times or more. Germline and junction disagree at one end, which may indicate a read error. The rearrangement joins TRBV5-1 to TRBJ2-7, with D unresolved. Germline CDR1 and CDR2: SGHRS and YFSETQ. CDR3 length equals 14 residues. CDR3 nucleotides: TGTGCCAGCAGTTTACGGGCAGGCTCCTACGAGCAGTACTTC. It yields the protein CASSLRAGSYEQYF.

This clonotype was seen a handful of times. DNA of the CDR3: TGTGCCATCAGTGAGGGGGGTTTCTCCTACGAGCAGTACTTC. This sequence encodes CAISEGGFSYEQYF. The chain is built from TRBV10-3 and TRBJ2-7; D is possibly TRBD1 or TRBD2 (5 bases each). CDR3 size: 14 residues. The germline CDR1 and CDR2 sequences are ENHRY and SYGVKD. Trimming cost V 2 bases and J 0 bases, with 8 bases left between them.

This chain's CDR3 is CASSITSSNEKLFF. The CDR3 DNA reads TGTGCCAGTAGTATAACCAGTTCTAATGAAAAACTGTTTTTT. This chain uses TRBV19 with TRBJ1-4; no firm D call. The length of the CDR3 is 14 residues. In germline, CDR1 is LNHDA, CDR2 SQIVND (reference sequence). V lost 2 bases and J 3 bases, leaving 7 bases between the germline ends.

The rearrangement uses TRBV20-1 and TRBJ2-7; D may be TRBD2 (6 bases). Between the trimmed V and J ends, which lost 6 bases and 4 bases, there was a span of 19 bases. This CDR3 has 14 amino acids. Germline assignment: CDR1 DFQATT and CDR2 SNEGSKA (reference sequence). CDR3 in amino acids: CSALRPDYRYEQYF. The DNA of the CDR3 is TGCAGTGCCCTCCGCCCGGACTATCGTTACGAGCAGTACTTC.

The chain joins TRBV6-1 to TRBJ1-5; D is ambiguous. Germline CDR1 is MNHNS and CDR2 is SASEGT. V lost 5 bases and J 0 bases, leaving 17 bases between the germline ends. The CDR3 covers 17 residues. The CDR3 sequence: CASSPLRVFYSNQPQHF. CDR3 nucleotide sequence: TGTGCCAGCAGTCCCCTACGAGTGTTTTATAGCAATCAGCCCCAGCATTTT.

The chain links TRBV2 to TRBJ1-4, with D unresolved. The CDR3 contains 12 residues. Trimming pared 6 bases from V and 7 bases from J, leaving 9 bases between. The germline CDR1 and CDR2 sequences are SNHLY and FYNNEI. The CDR3 protein is CASSLRTEKLFF. DNA of the CDR3: TGTGCCAGCAGCCTGAGGACTGAAAAACTGTTTTTT.

This clonotype was detected many times. The chain couples TRBV29-1 to TRBJ2-7; 8 nucleotides match TRBD2. The germline CDR1 and CDR2 sequences are SQVTM and ANQGSEA. Losses at the gene ends were 6 bases for V and 3 bases for J; bases not matched to a gene: 10. The CDR3 is 14 amino acids. The CDR3 sequence is CSVLSREGRYEQYF. DNA for the CDR3: TGCAGCGTCCTTTCCCGGGAGGGCCGCTACGAGCAGTACTTC.

This clonotype was observed at least ten times. This chain connects TRBV28 to TRBJ2-3; D gene uncertain. There are 13 residues in the CDR3. The V end was cut by 6 bases, the J end by 1 base, with 8 bases between. CDR1 and CDR2 from the germline V gene are MDHEN and SYDVKM. Here the CDR3 DNA reads TGTGCCAGCAGCTTAAAGGGCACAGATACGCAGTATTTT. Its protein product is CASSLKGTDTQYF.

The chain combines TRBV6-6 with TRBJ2-1; the D call may be TRBD1 or TRBD2 (7 bases each). Germline CDR1 MNHNY, CDR2 SVGAGI (reference sequence). Deletions cut 5 bases from V and 7 bases from J, with 15 bases between. The CDR3 totals 14 residues. The CDR3 protein is CASSAFRGGNEQFF. Written as DNA, the CDR3 is TGTGCCAGCAGTGCCTTCAGGGGGGGGAATGAGCAGTTCTTC.

On this clonotype: Germline is not matched at one junction end, which may reflect a read error. The V and J genes are TRBV2 and TRBJ2-7, with D perhaps matching TRBD2 (5 bases). CDR3 length: 16 residues. Germline CDR1 SNHLY, CDR2 FYNNEI. The DNA for the CDR3 is TGTGCCAGCGGAAAAGGACGACTAACCGTTGCCTACGGGCAGTACTTC. This gives the protein CASGKGRLTVAYGQYF.

This clonotype was seen repeatedly, ten times or more. The chain links TRBV7-2 to TRBJ2-1, with 11 bases aligning to TRBD2. Looked up from germline, CDR1 is SGHTA and CDR2 is FQGNSA. The CDR3 length is 15 residues. The V segment lost 3 bases and the J segment 6 bases; nucleotides outside the gene matches: 4. The CDR3 DNA is TGTGCCAGCAGCTTGACTAGCGGGGTAATCAATGAGCAGTTCTTC. Amino acid sequence: CASSLTSGVINEQFF. Together with reference TRBV7-2 and TRBJ2-1, the CDR3 gives the full variable domain: GAGVSQSPSNKVTEKGKDVELRCDPISGHTALYWYRQSLGQGLEFLIYFQGNSAPDKSGLPSDRFSAERTGGSVSTLTIQRTQQEDSAVYLCASSLTSGVINEQFFGPGTRLTVL.

The chain combines TRBV7-9 with TRBJ2-1; D possibly corresponds to TRBD2 (6 bases). Trimming stripped 6 bases from V and 6 bases from J, with 18 bases between. Germline loops: CDR1 SEHNR, CDR2 FQNEAQ (reference sequence). This CDR3 is 15 amino acids long. This CDR3 reads CASSPRGSMLNEQFF. CDR3 nucleotide sequence: TGTGCCAGCAGTCCCCGGGGGTCCATGCTCAATGAGCAGTTCTTC.

The chain is built from TRBV29-1 and TRBJ1-4; D remains unclear. V lost 4 bases and J 8 bases, leaving 14 bases between the germline ends. Germline V gene data show CDR1 as SQVTM and CDR2 as ANQGSEA. CDR3 size: 13 residues. The CDR3 DNA is TGCAGCGTTGTGGTGGGGTCTGGGGAAAAACTGTTTTTT. Its protein is CSVVVGSGEKLFF.

This clonotype came up a few times. The chain has TRBV20-1 and TRBJ1-1; no reliable D call. CDR1 is DFQATT and CDR2 is SNEGSKA in the germline V gene (reference sequence). The CDR3 is made up of 10 amino acids. As DNA, the CDR3 is TGCAGGCAAGGGTCTCGGGAGGCTTTCTTT. Its protein is CRQGSREAFF.

The genes are TRBV6-2 or TRBV6-3 and TRBJ1-2; D might be TRBD1 (5 bases). V dropped 3 bases and J dropped 8 bases, with 16 bases sitting between them. Germline assignment: CDR1 MNHEY and CDR2 SVGEGT. The CDR3 length is 14 residues. CDR3 loop: CASSYAIEGRGYTF. In DNA form, the CDR3 reads TGTGCCAGCAGTTATGCAATAGAGGGACGGGGCTACACCTTC.